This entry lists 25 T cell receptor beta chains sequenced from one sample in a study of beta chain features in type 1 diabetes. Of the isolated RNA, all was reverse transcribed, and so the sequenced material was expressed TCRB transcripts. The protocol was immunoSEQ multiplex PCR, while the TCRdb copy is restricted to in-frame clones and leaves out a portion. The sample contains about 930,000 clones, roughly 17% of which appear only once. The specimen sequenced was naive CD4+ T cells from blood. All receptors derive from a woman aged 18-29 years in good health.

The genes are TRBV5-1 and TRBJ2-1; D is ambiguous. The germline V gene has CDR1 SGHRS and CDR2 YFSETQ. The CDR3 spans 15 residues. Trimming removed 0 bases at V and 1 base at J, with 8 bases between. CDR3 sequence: CASSLDVGSYNEQFF. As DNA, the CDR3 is TGCGCCAGCAGCTTGGACGTGGGATCCTACAATGAGCAGTTCTTC. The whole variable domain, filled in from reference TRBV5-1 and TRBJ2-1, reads KAGVTQTPRYLIKTRGQQVTLSCSPISGHRSVSWYQQTPGQGLQFLFEYFSETQRNKGNFPGRFSGRQFSNSRSEMNVSTLELGDSALYLCASSLDVGSYNEQFFGPGTRLTVL.

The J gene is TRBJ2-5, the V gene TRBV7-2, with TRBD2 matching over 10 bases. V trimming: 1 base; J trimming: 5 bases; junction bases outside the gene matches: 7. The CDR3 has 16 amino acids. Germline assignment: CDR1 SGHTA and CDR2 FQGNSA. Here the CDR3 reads CASSLGRLAGGETQYF. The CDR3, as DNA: TGTGCCAGCAGCTTAGGGCGCTTAGCGGGAGGTGAGACCCAGTACTTC.

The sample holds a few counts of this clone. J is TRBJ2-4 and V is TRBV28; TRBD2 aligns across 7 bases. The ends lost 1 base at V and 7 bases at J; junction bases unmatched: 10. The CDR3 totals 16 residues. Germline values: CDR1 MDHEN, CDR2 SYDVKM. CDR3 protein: CASSLLGGGEGNIQYF. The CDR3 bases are TGTGCCAGCAGTTTATTAGGCGGTGGGGAGGGCAACATTCAGTACTTC.

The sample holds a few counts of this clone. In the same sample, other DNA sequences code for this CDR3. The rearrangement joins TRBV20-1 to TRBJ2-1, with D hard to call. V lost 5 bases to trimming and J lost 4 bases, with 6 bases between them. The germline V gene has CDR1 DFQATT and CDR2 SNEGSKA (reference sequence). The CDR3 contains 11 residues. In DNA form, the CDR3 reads TGCAGTGCTCCCAGATACAATGAGCAGTTCTTC. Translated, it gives CSAPRYNEQFF.

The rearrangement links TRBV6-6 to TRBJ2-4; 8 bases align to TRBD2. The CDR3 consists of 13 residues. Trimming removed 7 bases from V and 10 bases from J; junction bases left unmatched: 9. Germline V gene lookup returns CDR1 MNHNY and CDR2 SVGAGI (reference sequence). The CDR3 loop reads CASIIPGGEIQYF. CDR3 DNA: TGTGCCAGCATTATCCCCGGGGGGGAGATTCAGTACTTC.

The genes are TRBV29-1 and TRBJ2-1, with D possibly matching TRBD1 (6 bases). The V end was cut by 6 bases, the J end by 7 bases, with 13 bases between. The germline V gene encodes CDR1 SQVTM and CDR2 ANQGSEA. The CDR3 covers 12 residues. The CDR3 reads CSVTPGANEQFF. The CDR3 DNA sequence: TGCAGCGTGACCCCAGGGGCGAATGAGCAGTTCTTC.

The CDR3, as DNA: TGTGCCAGCAGCTCCGGGACAGGGGCCATTACTGAAGCTTTCTTT. It encodes CASSSGTGAITEAFF. The V gene is TRBV6-5, the J gene TRBJ1-1; the match to TRBD1 covers 10 bases. Germline CDR1 and CDR2: MNHEY and SVGAGI. The V segment lost 6 bases and the J segment 5 bases; nucleotides outside the gene matches: 9. The CDR3 is made up of 15 amino acids.

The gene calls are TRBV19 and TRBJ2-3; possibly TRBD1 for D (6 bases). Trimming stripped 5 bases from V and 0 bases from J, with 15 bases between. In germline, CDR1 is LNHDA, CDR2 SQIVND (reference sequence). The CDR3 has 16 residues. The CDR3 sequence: CASSVSGTYSTDTQYF. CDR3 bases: TGTGCCAGTAGTGTTTCCGGGACATATAGCACAGATACGCAGTATTTT.

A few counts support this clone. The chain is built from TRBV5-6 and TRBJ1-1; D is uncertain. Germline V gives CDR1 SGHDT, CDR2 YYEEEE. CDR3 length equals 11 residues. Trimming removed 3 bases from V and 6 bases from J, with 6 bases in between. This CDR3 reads CASSSVSEAFF. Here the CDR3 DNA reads TGTGCCAGCAGCTCCGTGTCTGAAGCTTTCTTT.

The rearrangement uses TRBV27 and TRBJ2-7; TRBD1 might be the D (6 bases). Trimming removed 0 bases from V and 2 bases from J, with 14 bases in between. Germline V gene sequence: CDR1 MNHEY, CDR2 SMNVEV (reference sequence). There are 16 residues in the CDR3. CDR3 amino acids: CASSLSATGFPYEQYF. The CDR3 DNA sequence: TGTGCCAGCAGTTTATCGGCAACAGGGTTTCCCTACGAGCAGTACTTC.

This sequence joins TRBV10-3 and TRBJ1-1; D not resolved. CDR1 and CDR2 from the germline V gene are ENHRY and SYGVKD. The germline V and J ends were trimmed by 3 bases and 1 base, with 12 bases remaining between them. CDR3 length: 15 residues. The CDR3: CAISDRNRENTEAFF. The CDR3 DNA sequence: TGTGCCATCAGTGACAGAAATCGGGAGAACACTGAAGCTTTCTTT.

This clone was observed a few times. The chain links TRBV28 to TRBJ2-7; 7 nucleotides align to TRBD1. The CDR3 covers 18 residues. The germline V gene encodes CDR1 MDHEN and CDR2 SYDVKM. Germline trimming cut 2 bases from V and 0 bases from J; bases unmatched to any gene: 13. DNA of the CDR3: TGTGCCAGCAGTTTACTCACGGGTTGGGCAGGGGGCTCCTACGAGCAGTACTTC. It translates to CASSLLTGWAGGSYEQYF.

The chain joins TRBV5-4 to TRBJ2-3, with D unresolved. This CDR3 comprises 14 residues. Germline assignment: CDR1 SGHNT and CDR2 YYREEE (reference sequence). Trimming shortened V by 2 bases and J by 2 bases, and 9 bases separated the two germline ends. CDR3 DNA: TGTGCCAGCAGCTTAACTGCGGTCACAGATACGCAGTATTTT. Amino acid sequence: CASSLTAVTDTQYF.

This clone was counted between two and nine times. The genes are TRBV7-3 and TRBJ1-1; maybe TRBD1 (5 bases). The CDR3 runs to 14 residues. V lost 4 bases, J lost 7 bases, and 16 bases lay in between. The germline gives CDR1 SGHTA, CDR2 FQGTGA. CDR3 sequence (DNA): TGTGCCAGCAGCTCAGCGGGGACTACGGGTGAAGCTTTCTTT. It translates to CASSSAGTTGEAFF.

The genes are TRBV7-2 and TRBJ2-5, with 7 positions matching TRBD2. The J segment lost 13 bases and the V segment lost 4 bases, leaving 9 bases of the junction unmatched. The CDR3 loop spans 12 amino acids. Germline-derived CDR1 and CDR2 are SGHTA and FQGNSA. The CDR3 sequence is CASSWAGTTPYF. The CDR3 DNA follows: TGTGCCAGCAGCTGGGCCGGGACTACACCGTACTTC.

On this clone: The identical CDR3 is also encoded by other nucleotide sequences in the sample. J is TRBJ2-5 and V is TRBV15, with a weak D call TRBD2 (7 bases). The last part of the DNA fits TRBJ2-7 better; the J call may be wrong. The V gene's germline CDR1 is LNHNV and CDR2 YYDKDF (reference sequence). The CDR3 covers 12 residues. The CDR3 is CATSRAGAEQYF. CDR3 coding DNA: TGTGCCACCAGCAGGGCGGGGGCCGAGCAGTACTTC.

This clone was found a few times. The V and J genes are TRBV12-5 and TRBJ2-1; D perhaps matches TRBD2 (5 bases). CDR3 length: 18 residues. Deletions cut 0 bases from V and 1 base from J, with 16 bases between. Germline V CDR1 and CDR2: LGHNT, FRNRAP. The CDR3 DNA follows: TGTGCTAGTGGTTTGGTACTGGAGGACCGGTGGTCCTACAATGAGCAGTTCTTC. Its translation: CASGLVLEDRWSYNEQFF.

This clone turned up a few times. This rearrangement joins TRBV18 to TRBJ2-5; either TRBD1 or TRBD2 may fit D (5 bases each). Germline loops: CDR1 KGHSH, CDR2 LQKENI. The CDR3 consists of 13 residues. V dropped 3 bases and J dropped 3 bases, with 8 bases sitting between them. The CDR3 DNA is TGTGCCAGCTCACCGGGACGAAAAGAGACCCAGTACTTC. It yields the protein CASSPGRKETQYF.

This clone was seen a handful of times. CDR3 DNA: TGTGCCAGCTCAGGGGACAGGGGGGACACTGAAGCTTTCTTT. Encoded protein: CASSGDRGDTEAFF. J is TRBJ1-1 and V is TRBV18, with 11 nucleotides matching TRBD1. The CDR3 is 14 amino acids. The germline CDR1 and CDR2 sequences are KGHSH and LQKENI. Germline trimming cut 5 bases from V and 3 bases from J; bases unmatched to any gene: 2.

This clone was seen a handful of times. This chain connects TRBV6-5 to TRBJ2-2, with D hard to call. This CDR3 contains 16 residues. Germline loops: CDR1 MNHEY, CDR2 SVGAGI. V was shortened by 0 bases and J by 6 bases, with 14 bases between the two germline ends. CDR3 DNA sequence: TGTGCCAGCAGTTACTCGATTTCCCCAGCTTCCGGGGAGCTGTTTTTT. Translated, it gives CASSYSISPASGELFF.

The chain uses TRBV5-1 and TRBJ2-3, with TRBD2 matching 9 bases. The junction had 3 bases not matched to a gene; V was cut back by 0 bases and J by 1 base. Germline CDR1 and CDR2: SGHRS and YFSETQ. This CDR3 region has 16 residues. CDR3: CASSLGSGSRTDTQYF. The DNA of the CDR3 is TGCGCCAGCAGCTTGGGTAGCGGGAGCCGCACAGATACGCAGTATTTT.

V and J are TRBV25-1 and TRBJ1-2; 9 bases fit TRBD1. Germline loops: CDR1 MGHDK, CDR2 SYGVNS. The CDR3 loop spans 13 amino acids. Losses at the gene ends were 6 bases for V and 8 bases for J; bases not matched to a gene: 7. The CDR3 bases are TGTGCCAGCAGCCCGACAGGGGGTTGGGGCTACACCTTC. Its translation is CASSPTGGWGYTF.

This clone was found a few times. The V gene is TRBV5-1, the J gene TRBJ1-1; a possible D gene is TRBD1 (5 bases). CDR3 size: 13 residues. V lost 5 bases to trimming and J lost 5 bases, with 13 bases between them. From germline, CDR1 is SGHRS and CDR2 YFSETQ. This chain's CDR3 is CASRRGEGTEAFF. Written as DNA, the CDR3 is TGCGCCAGCAGGCGGGGAGAGGGGACTGAAGCTTTCTTT.

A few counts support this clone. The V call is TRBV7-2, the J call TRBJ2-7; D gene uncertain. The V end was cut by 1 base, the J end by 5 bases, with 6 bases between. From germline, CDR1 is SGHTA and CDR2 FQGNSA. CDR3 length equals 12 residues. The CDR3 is CASSLVRNEQYF. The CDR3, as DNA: TGTGCCAGCAGCTTAGTCAGGAACGAGCAGTACTTC.

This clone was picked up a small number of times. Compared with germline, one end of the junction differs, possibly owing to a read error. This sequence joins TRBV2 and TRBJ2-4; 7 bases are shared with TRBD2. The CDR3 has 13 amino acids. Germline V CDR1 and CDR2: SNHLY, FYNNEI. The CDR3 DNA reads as TGTGCCAGCAGTGAAGTTGAGGGCGTGGAGCGGGGCTTC. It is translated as CASSEVEGVERGF.